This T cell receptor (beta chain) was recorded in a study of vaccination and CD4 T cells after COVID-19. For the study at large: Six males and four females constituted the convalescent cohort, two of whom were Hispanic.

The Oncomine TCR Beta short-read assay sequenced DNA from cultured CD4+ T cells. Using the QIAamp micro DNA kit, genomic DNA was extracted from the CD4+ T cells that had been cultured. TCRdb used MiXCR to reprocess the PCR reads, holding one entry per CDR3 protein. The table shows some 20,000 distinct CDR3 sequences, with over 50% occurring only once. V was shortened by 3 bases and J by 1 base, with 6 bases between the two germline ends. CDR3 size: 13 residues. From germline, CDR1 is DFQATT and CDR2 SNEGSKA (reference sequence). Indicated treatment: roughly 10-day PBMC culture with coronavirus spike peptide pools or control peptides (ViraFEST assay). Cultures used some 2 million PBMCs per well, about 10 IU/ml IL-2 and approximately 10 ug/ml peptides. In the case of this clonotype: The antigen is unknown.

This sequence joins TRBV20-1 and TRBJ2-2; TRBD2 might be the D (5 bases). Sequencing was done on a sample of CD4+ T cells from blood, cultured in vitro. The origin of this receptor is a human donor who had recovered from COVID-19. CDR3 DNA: TGCAGTGCTAGCCGGGGGAACACCGGGGAGCTGTTTTTT. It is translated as CSASRGNTGELFF.